This TCR beta chain was recovered during a study of cytomegalovirus exposure and HLA in healthy donors. The PCR contained 60 Vbeta and 13 Jbeta primers. Original processing methods: Around 83 million unique TCR beta chains, 9.5 million to 14 million shared, were counted in a later analysis. Assay used: immunoSEQ multiplex PCR; TCRdb lists only in-frame clones, some missing. D and trimming were read from the DNA, whereas the V and J calls and clone size are those reported in that table. This sample has 150,000 to 200,000 clones, with roughly 78% found just once. The germline CDR1 and CDR2 sequences are SEHNR and FQNEAQ (reference sequence). The V end lost 1 base, the J end lost 1 base, and 13 bases lay between the germline ends. The CDR3 loop spans 16 amino acids.

The sequencing input was PBMCs. The origin of this receptor is a woman between 35 and 50 years old in good health and CMV-seronegative. The chain has TRBV7-9 and TRBJ1-2; perhaps TRBD1 as D (5 bases). Here the CDR3 DNA reads TGTGCCAGCAGCTTAGTGGAGACAGCATTTAACTATGGCTACACCTTC. Translated, it gives CASSLVETAFNYGYTF.